A single sample is the source of the 17 T cell receptor beta chains below, sequenced in a study of stem cell transplantation in POMP-related autoinflammatory disease. Using immunoSEQ multiplex PCR, the repertoire was profiled, and TCRdb retains in-frame clones only, with some absent. The top ten hold around 2.4% of the sample, which has about 26,000 clones, roughly 80% seen once. Sequences were derived from CD4+ T cells from PBMCs, sampled before stem cell transplantation. These receptors were taken from a human donor with POMP-related autoinflammation and immune dysregulation (PRAID).

This clone was seen a single time. The genes are TRBV6-6 and TRBJ1-2, with 7 bases aligning to TRBD1. There are 14 residues in the CDR3. With 5 bases clipped from V and 2 bases from J, the junction kept 5 bases outside the gene matches. Germline V gives CDR1 MNHNY, CDR2 SVGAGI (reference sequence). This chain's CDR3 is CASSPQTGNYGYTF. The CDR3 DNA is TGTGCCAGCAGTCCTCAGACAGGGAACTATGGCTACACCTTC.

This clone was found once. The chain has TRBV5-1 and TRBJ1-2; 11 bases match TRBD1. The CDR3 is made up of 15 amino acids. The germline gives CDR1 SGHRS, CDR2 YFSETQ. V dropped 4 bases and J dropped 4; count of bases not matched to a gene: 6. CDR3 in amino acids: CASSLGTGGLYGYTF. The CDR3 DNA reads as TGCGCCAGCAGCCTTGGGACAGGGGGGCTCTATGGCTACACCTTC.

This clone occurred once. The chain joins TRBV7-6 to TRBJ2-5, with D possibly matching TRBD1 (6 bases). V gave up 5 bases and J gave up 1 base, with 11 bases separating them. Looked up from germline, CDR1 is SGHVS and CDR2 is FNYEAQ. The length of the CDR3 is 14 residues. DNA for the CDR3: TGTGCCAGCAGCCCGAGGGGGACCCAAGAGACCCAGTACTTC. Amino acid sequence: CASSPRGTQETQYF.

This chain joins TRBV5-6 and TRBJ1-2; TRBD1 might be the D (5 bases). The CDR3 consists of 12 residues. From germline, CDR1 is SGHDT and CDR2 YYEEEE. Between the trimmed V and J ends, which lost 0 bases and 6 bases, there was a span of 6 bases. This CDR3 is CASSLAGDGYTF. The CDR3 DNA sequence: TGTGCCAGCAGCTTGGCGGGGGATGGCTACACCTTC.

The rearrangement joins TRBV2 to TRBJ1-1; D is possibly TRBD1 (6 bases). The germline CDR1 and CDR2 sequences are SNHLY and FYNNEI. CDR3 length equals 14 residues. With 8 bases removed from V and 4 bases from J, the gap between germline ends came to 17 bases. The CDR3, as DNA: TGTGCCAGCTATGACAGGACTGATCGCACTGAAGCTTTCTTT. It specifies CASYDRTDRTEAFF. Using reference TRBV2 and TRBJ1-1 for the parts outside the CDR3, the full variable domain is EPEVTQTPSHQVTQMGQEVILRCVPISNHLYFYWYRQILGQKVEFLVSFYNNEISEKSEIFDDQFSVERPDGSNFTLKIRSTKLEDSAMYFCASYDRTDRTEAFFGQGTRLTVV.

The CDR3 protein is CASRMGQMNTEAFF. CDR3 DNA: TGCGCCAGCAGGATGGGACAGATGAACACTGAAGCTTTCTTT. The chain employs TRBV5-1 and TRBJ1-1, with 7 bases lining up with TRBD1. The V segment lost 5 bases and the J segment 0 bases; nucleotides outside the gene matches: 4. CDR3 length: 14 residues. Germline V gene lookup returns CDR1 SGHRS and CDR2 YFSETQ.

The rearrangement joins TRBV19 to TRBJ1-4, with 7 bases lining up with TRBD1. There are 15 residues in the CDR3. CDR1 and CDR2 from the germline V gene are LNHDA and SQIVND (reference sequence). V lost 3 bases, J lost 10 bases, and 11 bases stayed unmatched. CDR3 residues: CASSMRTGFYGKLFF. CDR3 sequence (DNA): TGTGCCAGTAGTATGAGGACAGGTTTTTATGGAAAACTGTTTTTT.

The rearrangement uses TRBV2 and TRBJ2-3; 14 bases map to TRBD2. Losses at the gene ends were 6 bases for V and 4 bases for J; bases not matched to a gene: 6. The CDR3 covers 16 residues. From germline, CDR1 is SNHLY and CDR2 FYNNEI. Here the CDR3 reads CASSRTSGGTADTQYF. In nucleotides, the CDR3 is TGTGCCAGCAGCCGGACTAGCGGGGGGACCGCAGATACGCAGTATTTT.

This clone has a handful of counts. The chain has TRBV27 and TRBJ1-5; 9 bases fit TRBD1. Germline CDR1 and CDR2: MNHEY and SMNVEV (reference sequence). The CDR3 consists of 15 residues. Losses at the gene ends were 2 bases for V and 2 bases for J; bases not matched to a gene: 1. The CDR3 region is CASSLGTGRNQPQHF. The CDR3 DNA is TGTGCCAGCAGTTTAGGGACAGGGCGCAATCAGCCCCAGCATTTT.

The chain links TRBV25-1 to TRBJ2-7, with TRBD1 matching over 9 bases. J gave up 1 base and V 4 bases, and 5 bases lay outside the gene matches. CDR3 length: 15 amino acids. Germline CDR1 reads MGHDK; CDR2 reads SYGVNS. CDR3 DNA sequence: TGTGCCAGCAGTGGGACAGGGGCGCCTTCCTACGAGCAGTACTTC. Encoded protein: CASSGTGAPSYEQYF.

CDR3 in amino acids: CASSYRLGSDGYTF. CDR3 coding DNA: TGTGCCAGCAGTTACCGCCTGGGGTCGGACGGCTACACCTTC. The chain carries TRBV6-6 and TRBJ1-2; D gene uncertain. CDR1 and CDR2 from the germline V gene are MNHNY and SVGAGI (reference sequence). This CDR3 has 14 amino acids. V lost 2 bases and J lost 8, with 15 bases in between.

V is TRBV10-3 and J is TRBJ1-3; 7 bases map to TRBD1. Trimming removed 1 base from V and 1 base from J; junction bases left unmatched: 10. CDR1 and CDR2 from the germline V gene are ENHRY and SYGVKD. CDR3 length: 18 amino acids. The CDR3 sequence is CAISEFRDSERSGNTIYF. The CDR3 coding sequence is TGTGCCATCAGTGAGTTCCGGGACAGCGAGAGGTCTGGAAACACCATATATTTT.

V is TRBV4-2 and J is TRBJ2-1; D call uncertain. The V end was cut by 1 base, the J end by 8 bases, with 18 bases between. Germline V gene data show CDR1 as LGHNA and CDR2 as YNFKEQ. This CDR3 is built from 16 residues. The CDR3 spells CASSQVQPGVYHEQFF. The CDR3 nucleotides read TGTGCCAGCAGCCAAGTCCAGCCGGGCGTTTACCATGAGCAGTTCTTC.

This chain uses TRBV10-3 with TRBJ1-1, with D perhaps TRBD1 (5 bases). V was trimmed by 8 bases and J by 2 bases, leaving 9 bases between them. CDR1 and CDR2 (germline): ENHRY, SYGVKD. This CDR3 contains 12 residues. The CDR3 region is CAIGRVNTEAFF. DNA for the CDR3: TGTGCCATCGGCAGGGTAAACACTGAAGCTTTCTTT.

The CDR3 region has the DNA TGTGCCAGCTCACCGGGACAGGGCCTTATCGACTATGGCTACACCTTC. Its protein product is CASSPGQGLIDYGYTF. The chain recombines TRBV18 with TRBJ1-2, with TRBD1 matching over 9 bases. J lost 3 bases, V lost 3 bases, and 8 bases had no gene match. The germline V gene encodes CDR1 KGHSH and CDR2 LQKENI. The CDR3 loop spans 16 amino acids.

The chain carries TRBV18 and TRBJ1-1; maybe TRBD1 (5 bases). The germline gives CDR1 KGHSH, CDR2 LQKENI. This CDR3 is 13 amino acids long. V shed 5 bases and J shed 7 bases, with 14 bases lying between them. CDR3 sequence reads: CASSGELQVEAFF. The CDR3 nucleotides read TGTGCCAGCTCAGGAGAACTACAGGTTGAAGCTTTCTTT.

V and J are TRBV27 and TRBJ2-2, with a tentative D call TRBD1 (6 bases). The length of the CDR3 is 16 residues. With 6 bases removed from V and 2 bases from J, the gap between germline ends came to 16 bases. The germline gives CDR1 MNHEY, CDR2 SMNVEV (reference sequence). The CDR3 DNA follows: TGTGCCAGCAGGATGCTGGGGGCCTTTAACACCGGGGAGCTGTTTTTT. It specifies CASRMLGAFNTGELFF.